A single sample is the source of the 10 T cell receptor beta chains below, sequenced in a study of blood T cell repertoires in COVID-19. Data came from immunoSEQ multiplex PCR; TCRdb stores just in-frame clones and leaves some out. The data show roughly 180,000 clones, 90% to 95% seen once. Sequenced: peripheral blood. Receptor source: a man aged 25-45 years with COVID-19, enrolled during active disease.

The rearrangement uses TRBV5-1 and TRBJ1-1; D is perhaps TRBD1 (5 bases). The CDR3 contains 14 residues. The V end lost 0 bases, the J end lost 7 bases, and 13 bases lay between the germline ends. From germline, CDR1 is SGHRS and CDR2 YFSETQ. CDR3 DNA sequence: TGCGCCAGCAGCTTGGGGGAGGGAGGGGTTGAAGCTTTCTTT. It yields the protein CASSLGEGGVEAFF.

The V gene is TRBV19, the J gene TRBJ2-5; 9 bases align to TRBD1. Trimming at V came to 5 bases and at J to 6 bases, leaving 13 bases not matched to a gene. The CDR3 length is 16 residues. Germline lookup yields CDR1 LNHDA and CDR2 SQIVND (reference sequence). CDR3 residues: CASSSTGTGSRKTQYF. The CDR3 nucleotides are TGTGCCAGTAGTTCGACCGGGACAGGGTCGAGAAAGACCCAGTACTTC. The entire variable domain, with the rest obtained from reference TRBV19 and TRBJ2-5, is as follows: DGGITQSPKYLFRKEGQNVTLSCEQNLNHDAMYWYRQDPGQGLRLIYYSQIVNDFQKGDIAEGYSVSREKKESFPLTVTSAQKNPTAFYLCASSSTGTGSRKTQYFGPGTRLLVL.

The chain links TRBV5-1 to TRBJ2-1; D is unclear. Germline CDR1 and CDR2: SGHRS and YFSETQ. This CDR3 is 13 amino acids long. V was cut by 4 bases and J by 1 base, with 6 bases left in between. The CDR3 reads CASSVISYNEQFF. The CDR3 nucleotides are TGCGCCAGCAGCGTTATTTCCTACAATGAGCAGTTCTTC.

The rearrangement links TRBV5-5 to TRBJ1-5; TRBD1 matches 12 bases. Germline V CDR1 and CDR2: SGHKS, YYEKEE (reference sequence). The CDR3 length is 17 residues. The V and J ends lost 4 bases and 1 base, in that order; junction bases with no gene match: 6. The CDR3, as DNA: TGTGCCAGCAGCCCGGGACAGGGGGCGCCGAGCAATCAGCCCCAGCATTTT. Translating it yields CASSPGQGAPSNQPQHF.

The V call is TRBV29-1, the J call TRBJ2-3, with 16 bases that match TRBD2. Germline V gene lookup returns CDR1 SQVTM and CDR2 ANQGSEA. This CDR3 region has 16 residues. The junction had 5 bases not matched to a gene; V was cut back by 3 bases and J by 5 bases. CDR3 amino acids: CSVEGLAGGNLDTQYF. CDR3 nucleotides: TGCAGCGTTGAGGGACTAGCGGGGGGGAATTTAGATACGCAGTATTTT.

The rearrangement links TRBV4-1 to TRBJ1-1; D is undetermined. Germline V gene lookup returns CDR1 MGHRA and CDR2 YSYEKL. The length of the CDR3 is 16 residues. The germline V and J ends were trimmed by 0 bases and 5 bases, with 16 bases remaining between them. The CDR3 sequence is CASSQDSPETGTEAFF. The CDR3 DNA is TGCGCCAGCAGCCAAGATAGCCCAGAAACGGGTACTGAAGCTTTCTTT.

This sequence joins TRBV6-5 and TRBJ1-2; no firm D call. Germline-derived CDR1 and CDR2 are MNHEY and SVGAGI. This CDR3 is built from 11 residues. Trimming pared 4 bases from V and 8 bases from J, leaving 8 bases between. The CDR3 DNA sequence: TGTGCCAGCAGTTCCCCTTTGGGCTACACCTTC. Amino acid sequence: CASSSPLGYTF.

The CDR3 nucleotides read TGTGCCAGCAGTTACTTTGGTGGCTTCGGGGACAGTAGTAACTATGGCTACACCTTC. This sequence encodes CASSYFGGFGDSSNYGYTF. The chain recombines TRBV28 with TRBJ1-2, with 7 bases aligning to TRBD1. V dropped 4 bases and J dropped 1; count of bases not matched to a gene: 18. The CDR3 is 19 amino acids. Germline V gives CDR1 MDHEN, CDR2 SYDVKM.

The rearrangement links TRBV5-1 to TRBJ2-3; 13 bases line up with TRBD2. The junction had 9 bases not matched to a gene; V was cut back by 0 bases and J by 2 bases. The CDR3 is 19 residues long. Germline V gene sequence: CDR1 SGHRS, CDR2 YFSETQ. CDR3 bases: TGCGCCAGCAGCTTGGTAGGGACTAGCGGGGCACCCCACACAGATACGCAGTATTTT. This gives the protein CASSLVGTSGAPHTDTQYF.

The chain couples TRBV5-1 to TRBJ1-1; a possible D gene is TRBD1 (6 bases). Trimming cost V 0 bases and J 2 bases, with 8 bases left between them. The CDR3 is made up of 14 amino acids. From germline, CDR1 is SGHRS and CDR2 YFSETQ. Written as DNA, the CDR3 is TGCGCCAGCAGCTTGGTACAGGGAAACACTGAAGCTTTCTTT. It translates to CASSLVQGNTEAFF.